The 30 T cell receptor beta chains below all came from one sample that was sequenced in a study of identical twins. TCRdb redid the calling of the 5' RACE reads with MiXCR, one entry per CDR3 protein. This table holds 640,000 or so distinct CDR3 sequences, 6.1% found once. Source material: naive T cells sorted from blood. Source of these receptors: a man younger than 35 in good health.

This clonotype was detected ten times or more. The rearrangement joins TRBV6-2 or TRBV6-3 to TRBJ1-4; no clear D gene. Trimming shortened V by 5 bases and J by 7 bases, and 14 bases separated the two germline ends. The CDR3 loop spans 14 amino acids. Germline lookup yields CDR1 MNHEY and CDR2 SVGEGT. Here the CDR3 reads CASSLRRESEKLFF. The CDR3 DNA is TGTGCCAGCAGTCTCCGTCGGGAGAGTGAAAAACTGTTTTTT.

This clonotype was seen repeatedly, ten times or more. The chain has TRBV20-1 and TRBJ1-5; maybe TRBD1 (5 bases). V dropped 7 bases and J dropped 2 bases, with 12 bases sitting between them. From germline, CDR1 is DFQATT and CDR2 SNEGSKA (reference sequence). This CDR3 region has 13 residues. The CDR3 nucleotides are TGCAGTGTCGTTCGGGGCGGCAATCAGCCCCAGCATTTT. Protein sequence: CSVVRGGNQPQHF.

This clonotype was counted ten times or more. The rearrangement joins TRBV7-8 to TRBJ2-3; tentative D call: TRBD2 (5 bases). The CDR3 loop spans 12 amino acids. V lost 6 bases and J lost 6, with 10 bases in between. Per the germline V gene, CDR1 is SGHVS and CDR2 is FQNEAQ. The CDR3 DNA reads TGTGCCAGCAGACATAGAGGGGATACGCAGTATTTT. Its translation is CASRHRGDTQYF. Full variable domain (rest looked up from reference TRBV7-8 and TRBJ2-3): GAGVSQSPRYKVAKRGQDVALRCDPISGHVSLFWYQQALGQGPEFLTYFQNEAQLDKSGLPSDRFFAERPEGSVSTLKIQRTQQEDSAVYLCASRHRGDTQYFGPGTRLTVL.

This clonotype was picked up many times. The chain couples TRBV5-1 to TRBJ2-3, with D hard to call. The CDR3 is 13 residues long. Germline CDR1 is SGHRS and CDR2 is YFSETQ. Trimming shortened V by 5 bases and J by 4 bases, and 11 bases separated the two germline ends. CDR3: CASRKGVADTQYF. The CDR3 nucleotides are TGCGCCAGCAGAAAGGGTGTAGCAGATACGCAGTATTTT.

This clonotype was seen a handful of times. The V and J genes are TRBV5-1 and TRBJ2-7; D is possibly TRBD1 or TRBD2 (5 bases each). The CDR3 covers 14 residues. CDR1 is SGHRS, CDR2 YFSETQ, per germline. Trimming took off 3 bases at V and 2 bases at J, with 12 bases between the two ends. The CDR3 DNA is TGCGCCAGCAGCTCCGCCGGGGCCCCCTACGAGCAGTACTTC. This sequence encodes CASSSAGAPYEQYF. Looking up the rest from reference TRBV5-1 and TRBJ2-7 gives the full variable domain: KAGVTQTPRYLIKTRGQQVTLSCSPISGHRSVSWYQQTPGQGLQFLFEYFSETQRNKGNFPGRFSGRQFSNSRSEMNVSTLELGDSALYLCASSSAGAPYEQYFGPGTRLTVT.

This clonotype was recorded at least ten times. The J gene is TRBJ2-2, the V gene TRBV20-1, with TRBD2 matching 9 bases. The CDR3 contains 14 residues. Trimming cost V 2 bases and J 6 bases; bases outside gene matches: 4. Per germline, CDR1 DFQATT and CDR2 SNEGSKA (reference sequence). CDR3 loop: CSARKASGAGELFF. In DNA, the CDR3 is TGCAGTGCTAGAAAGGCTAGCGGGGCCGGGGAGCTGTTTTTT.

This clonotype appeared many times. This sequence joins TRBV20-1 and TRBJ2-5; 12 positions agree with TRBD2. Losses at the gene ends were 0 bases for V and 4 bases for J; bases not matched to a gene: 3. This CDR3 contains 15 residues. Germline lookup yields CDR1 DFQATT and CDR2 SNEGSKA (reference sequence). The CDR3 sequence: CSAREGLAGIETQYF. The DNA of the CDR3 is TGCAGTGCTAGAGAAGGACTAGCGGGAATAGAGACCCAGTACTTC.

The sample holds many counts of this clonotype. This chain uses TRBV20-1 with TRBJ2-7, with D perhaps TRBD1 (5 bases). The V gene lost 1 base and the J gene lost 6 bases, with 13 bases spanning the gap. The CDR3 length is 13 residues. Looked up from germline, CDR1 is DFQATT and CDR2 is SNEGSKA (reference sequence). The DNA of the CDR3 is TGCAGTGCTAGAGTGGCAGGGTTAGTCGAGCAGTACTTC. This gives the protein CSARVAGLVEQYF.

This clonotype was seen a handful of times. The chain has TRBV20-1 and TRBJ2-5, with a tentative D call TRBD1 (6 bases). This CDR3 spans 14 amino acids. Trimming cost V 3 bases and J 2 bases, with 13 bases left between them. Germline CDR1 and CDR2: DFQATT and SNEGSKA (reference sequence). The CDR3 DNA reads as TGCAGTGCTAGCCGGGACAACCATCAAGAGACCCAGTACTTC. It yields the protein CSASRDNHQETQYF.

This clonotype has more than one count but fewer than ten. The chain uses TRBV7-1 and TRBJ2-6; 11 nucleotides align to TRBD1. TRBV7-1 is flagged as an ORF with uncertain function. The CDR3 is 22 amino acids. The junction had 17 bases not matched to a gene; V was cut back by 2 bases and J by 2 bases. Written as DNA, the CDR3 is TGTGCCAGCAGCTCAATTAGGGGACGCCCAGGGACAGGGGGAACTGGGGCCAACGTCCTGACTTTC. Translated, it gives CASSSIRGRPGTGGTGANVLTF.

The chain uses TRBV14 and TRBJ2-3, with D unresolved. CDR1 is SGHDN, CDR2 FVKESK, per germline. The CDR3 runs to 13 residues. V was clipped by 5 bases and J by 2 bases, with 8 bases between them. The CDR3 reads CASSSITTDTQYF. CDR3 DNA sequence: TGTGCCAGCAGCTCTATCACCACAGATACGCAGTATTTT.

This clonotype was observed a few times. This sequence joins TRBV29-1 and TRBJ2-1; 12 bases are a match to TRBD2. The CDR3 contains 17 residues. Germline lookup yields CDR1 SQVTM and CDR2 ANQGSEA. Trimming took 0 bases from V and 5 from J; bases not matched to a gene: 8. CDR3 loop: CSVEDATSGSVDNEQFF. Here the CDR3 DNA reads TGCAGCGTTGAAGATGCGACTAGCGGGAGTGTAGACAATGAGCAGTTCTTC.

This clonotype was detected only a few times. The chain has TRBV5-6 and TRBJ2-1; D gene unclear. There are 12 residues in the CDR3. Germline V lookup: CDR1 SGHDT, CDR2 YYEEEE. V was shortened by 4 bases and J by 7 bases, with 9 bases between the two germline ends. The CDR3 bases are TGTGCCAGCAGCCAAATAGTAAATGAGCAGTTCTTC. Amino acid sequence: CASSQIVNEQFF.

This clonotype appeared a few times. The chain carries TRBV5-1 and TRBJ2-7; 7 bases are a match to TRBD2. This CDR3 is built from 13 residues. Germline V lookup: CDR1 SGHRS, CDR2 YFSETQ. V lost 4 bases to trimming and J lost 4 bases; unmatched junction nucleotides: 5. CDR3 bases: TGCGCCAGCAGCCAGGCGGGAGAGTACGAGCAGTACTTC. Its translation is CASSQAGEYEQYF.

This clonotype was seen repeatedly, ten times or more. The chain couples TRBV20-1 to TRBJ2-2; D unresolved. Trimming cost V 6 bases and J 4 bases, with 12 bases left between them. Germline V gene data show CDR1 as DFQATT and CDR2 as SNEGSKA (reference sequence). The CDR3 has 13 residues. The chain's CDR3 is CSAQLVVTGELFF. CDR3 in DNA: TGCAGTGCCCAATTAGTAGTCACCGGGGAGCTGTTTTTT.

This clonotype was detected many times. V is TRBV21-1 and J is TRBJ2-7; the table's D call, TRBD2, was not checked against the DNA. TRBV21-1 is described as a pseudogene. The CDR3 totals 16 residues. The CDR3 DNA reads as TGTGCCAGCAGCAAAAATCCGGAGGCGGGTCTCTACGAGCAGTACGTC. Its translation is CASSKNPEAGLYEQYV.

This clonotype was seen ten or more times. V gene TRBV5-1 combines with J gene TRBJ2-3; TRBD2 agrees at 8 bases. CDR1 and CDR2 (germline): SGHRS, YFSETQ. V lost 0 bases to trimming and J lost 1 base; unmatched junction nucleotides: 4. This CDR3 comprises 16 residues. The CDR3 region has the DNA TGCGCCAGCAGCTTGGATGCGGGAGGACGCACAGATACGCAGTATTTT. It encodes CASSLDAGGRTDTQYF.

This clonotype was found a few times. This chain links TRBV28 with TRBJ2-7; TRBD1 or TRBD2 may be the D gene (7 bases each). This CDR3 is 16 amino acids long. V was clipped by 4 bases and J by 3 bases, with 19 bases between them. Per the germline V gene, CDR1 is MDHEN and CDR2 is SYDVKM. The CDR3 is CASSSQQGRGVYEQYF. CDR3 DNA: TGTGCCAGCAGTTCACAACAGGGGAGGGGGGTCTACGAGCAGTACTTC.

This clonotype was seen repeatedly, ten times or more. V gene TRBV12-3 or TRBV12-4 combines with J gene TRBJ2-7; D may match TRBD1 or TRBD2 (5 bases each). The CDR3 extends over 17 amino acids. The germline V and J ends were trimmed by 1 base and 3 bases, with 19 bases remaining between them. The CDR3 region has the DNA TGTGCCAGCAGTTTAGGGGCATCCGGGACGGTTGTCTACGAGCAGTACGTC. Residues: CASSLGASGTVVYEQYV.

This clonotype turned up a few times. The chain couples TRBV5-1 to TRBJ2-1; D ambiguous. V was shortened by 0 bases and J by 7 bases, with 5 bases between the two germline ends. Germline CDR1 is SGHRS and CDR2 is YFSETQ. The CDR3 is 12 residues long. CDR3 in DNA: TGCGCCAGCAGCTTGGAGATTAATGAGCAGTTCTTC. Its translation is CASSLEINEQFF.

This clonotype showed up just a few times. The chain joins TRBV10-3 to TRBJ1-2, with 10 bases lining up with TRBD1. This CDR3 region has 13 residues. Germline V CDR1 and CDR2: ENHRY, SYGVKD. V lost 4 bases, J lost 6 bases, and 2 bases stayed unmatched. DNA for the CDR3: TGTGCCATCAGTGCGACAGGGGGCGATGGCTACACCTTC. Translation: CAISATGGDGYTF.

In nucleotides, the CDR3 is TGCAGTGCTAGAGTCCCGGGGGTTCTGGCCAAAAACATTCAGTACTTC. Translated: CSARVPGVLAKNIQYF. This chain joins TRBV20-1 and TRBJ2-4; the D gene is possibly TRBD2 (6 bases). The CDR3 is 16 residues long. The germline V and J ends were trimmed by 1 base and 1 base, with 14 bases remaining between them. Germline values: CDR1 DFQATT, CDR2 SNEGSKA (reference sequence).

A few counts support this clonotype. The chain carries TRBV29-1 and TRBJ2-2; D remains unclear. Germline V gives CDR1 SQVTM, CDR2 ANQGSEA. Between the trimmed V and J ends, which lost 3 bases and 7 bases, there was a span of 15 bases. This CDR3 has 14 residues. The CDR3 bases are TGCAGCGTTGATTCCCCTAGTGTTCTCGGGGAGCTGTTTTTT. Amino acids: CSVDSPSVLGELFF.

The chain employs TRBV2 and TRBJ2-1; D might be TRBD1 (6 bases). The V end lost 3 bases, the J end lost 6 bases, and 15 bases lay between the germline ends. The germline CDR1 and CDR2 sequences are SNHLY and FYNNEI. The CDR3 has 15 amino acids. The CDR3 protein is CASSDWGPNCNEQFF. CDR3 in DNA: TGTGCCAGCAGTGATTGGGGGCCCAACTGCAATGAGCAGTTCTTC.

The chain joins TRBV4-2 to TRBJ2-1, with 8 nucleotides matching TRBD2. The junction had 8 bases not matched to a gene; V was cut back by 1 base and J by 6 bases. The germline gives CDR1 LGHNA, CDR2 YNFKEQ. This CDR3 is 16 amino acids long. The CDR3 bases are TGTGCCAGCAGCCAAGTGCCGGGAGGGAACCTCAATGAGCAGTTCTTC. Protein product: CASSQVPGGNLNEQFF.

Remarks on this clonotype: This is likely a read error, given that the CDR3 carries no conserved phenylalanine or tryptophan at its end. This sequence joins TRBV6-1 and TRBJ1-2; TRBD1 might be the D (6 bases). Germline CDR1 is MNHNS and CDR2 is SASEGT. The V end lost 5 bases, the J end lost 2 bases, and 9 bases lay between the germline ends. CDR3 length equals 13 residues. For the CDR3, the DNA is TGTGCCAGCAGTACCCAGGGGAACTATGGCTACACCATC. This gives the protein CASSTQGNYGYTI.

This clonotype was observed a few times. This rearrangement joins TRBV7-2 to TRBJ1-4; tentative D call: TRBD1 (5 bases). There are 15 residues in the CDR3. Germline V gene data show CDR1 as SGHTA and CDR2 as FQGNSA. Trimming removed 2 bases at V and 5 bases at J, with 12 bases between. The CDR3 nucleotides are TGTGCCAGCAGCTTAAAGCGAGGGGAAAATGAAAAACTGTTTTTT. This encodes CASSLKRGENEKLFF.

The J gene is TRBJ1-4, the V gene TRBV27, with TRBD1 as a possible D gene (6 bases). The V end lost 2 bases, the J end lost 6 bases, and 13 bases lay between the germline ends. The germline gives CDR1 MNHEY, CDR2 SMNVEV (reference sequence). The CDR3 is 15 amino acids. CDR3 bases: TGTGCCAGCAGTTTAAGGGGCAGGGGTGATGAAAAACTGTTTTTT. Translation: CASSLRGRGDEKLFF. Supplemented by reference TRBV27 and TRBJ1-4, the full variable domain reads EAQVTQNPRYLITVTGKKLTVTCSQNMNHEYMSWYRQDPGLGLRQIYYSMNVEVTDKGDVPEGYKVSRKEKRNFPLILESPSPNQTSLYFCASSLRGRGDEKLFFGSGTQLSVL.

CDR3 sequence: CASSDSPGYENTEAFF. The CDR3 region has the DNA TGTGCCAGCAGTGACTCCCCAGGGTACGAGAACACTGAAGCTTTCTTT. This chain links TRBV25-1 with TRBJ1-1; tentative D call: TRBD1 (5 bases). The germline V gene has CDR1 MGHDK and CDR2 SYGVNS. The CDR3 totals 16 residues. V shed 3 bases and J shed 1 base, with 15 bases lying between them.

The sample holds a few counts of this clonotype. The gene calls are TRBV12-3 or TRBV12-4 and TRBJ2-5; a possible D gene is TRBD2 (5 bases). This CDR3 spans 13 amino acids. Trimming pared 6 bases from V and 0 bases from J, leaving 8 bases between. The CDR3 region is CASRTGNQETQYF. CDR3 nucleotides: TGTGCCAGCAGGACCGGGAACCAAGAGACCCAGTACTTC.